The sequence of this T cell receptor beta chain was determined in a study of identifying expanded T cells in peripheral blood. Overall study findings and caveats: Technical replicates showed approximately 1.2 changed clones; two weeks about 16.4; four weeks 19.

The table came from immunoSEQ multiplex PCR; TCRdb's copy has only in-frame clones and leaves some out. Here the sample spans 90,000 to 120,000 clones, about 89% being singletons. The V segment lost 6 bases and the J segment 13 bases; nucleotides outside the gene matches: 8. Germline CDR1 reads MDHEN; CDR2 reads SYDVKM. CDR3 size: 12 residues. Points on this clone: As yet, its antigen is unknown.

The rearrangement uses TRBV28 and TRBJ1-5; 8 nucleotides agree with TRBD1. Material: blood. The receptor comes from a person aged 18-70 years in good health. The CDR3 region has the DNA TGTGCCAGCAGCTTGCCCAGGGGGCCTCAGCATTTT. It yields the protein CASSLPRGPQHF.